A selection of T cell receptor beta chains follows, all from one sample in a study of blood T cell repertoires in COVID-19. Repertoires were generated with immunoSEQ multiplex PCR, while TCRdb's copy carries only in-frame clones and drops some. Of a few hundred thousand clones listed, roughly 91% are singletons. Sequenced: PBMCs or T cells enriched from blood (not recorded which). These receptors were collected from a woman aged 55-70 years in a cohort exposed to, infected with or recovered from COVID-19 (not recorded which). CDR3s include the opening cysteine and the closing phenylalanine or tryptophan. Each record gives: V gene, J gene, clone size, D gene, CDR3 DNA, CDR3 protein. D genes are given only for firm matches. Some rows have no size entry. The others give once, few or many, or a class for an expanded clone.

>TRBV5-4|TRBJ1-3|NA|NA
TGTGCCAGCAGCTTGCGGGGAAACACCATATATTTT
CASSLRGNTIYF
>TRBV19|TRBJ1-5|NA|TRBD1
TGTGCCAGTAGTATAGATATGGGGACAGGTGGACATAGCAATCAGCCCCAGCATTTT
CASSIDMGTGGHSNQPQHF
>TRBV4-2|TRBJ1-1|NA|NA
TGTGCCAGCAGCCAAGATCATCGGCAGGGGTTCACTGAAGCTTTCTTT
CASSQDHRQGFTEAFF
>TRBV28|TRBJ2-5|NA|TRBD1
TGTGCCAGCAGCCCCCAGGGACAGAAGTACCAAGAGACCCAGTACTTC
CASSPQGQKYQETQYF
>TRBV24-1|TRBJ1-1|NA|TRBD1
TGTGCCACCAGTGACTCAACCCGGACAGGTTCGCCCGAAGCTTTCTTT
CATSDSTRTGSPEAFF
>TRBV5-1|TRBJ2-4|NA|NA
TGCGCCAGCAGCTTGAGCAGGGCCAAAAACATTCAGTACTTC
CASSLSRAKNIQYF
>TRBV5-1|TRBJ2-1|NA|NA
TGCGCCAGCAGCTTGGCCTATGAGCAGTTCTTC
CASSLAYEQFF
>TRBV19|TRBJ2-2|NA|TRBD2
TGTGCCAGTAGATGGGGACTAGCGGGACCTAACACCGGGGAGCTGTTTTTT
CASRWGLAGPNTGELFF
>TRBV19|TRBJ2-3|NA|NA
TGTGCCAGTACCCCTAGAGGTGCCACAGATACGCAGTATTTT
CASTPRGATDTQYF
>TRBV6-5|TRBJ1-4|NA|TRBD1
TGTGCCAGCAACCTACAGGGGGCGACTAATGAAAAACTGTTTTTT
CASNLQGATNEKLFF
>TRBV29-1|TRBJ1-1|once|NA
TGCAGCGTTAACAGGTTACAGACTGAAGCTTTCTTT
CSVNRLQTEAFF
>TRBV27|TRBJ2-6|NA|TRBD2
TGTGCCAGCAGCTACGGGGGGGTTAGATCTGGGGCCAACGTCCTGACTTTC
CASSYGGVRSGANVLTF
>TRBV24-1|TRBJ2-7|NA|NA
TGTGCCACCAGTGGTCGGGGTTCCTACGAGCAGTACTTC
CATSGRGSYEQYF
>TRBV25-1|TRBJ1-6|NA|TRBD1
TGTGCCAGCAGTCCACTCGACAGGGAAGACTCACCCCTCCACTTT
CASSPLDREDSPLHF
>TRBV19|TRBJ2-1|NA|NA
TGTGCCAGTAGTGGATACCTGGAGCGGCGTAGCTCCTACAATGAGCAGTTCTTC
CASSGYLERRSSYNEQFF
>TRBV4-2|TRBJ1-5|NA|TRBD1
TGTGCCAGCAGCCAAGATAGGACAGGGAATCAGCCCCAGCATTTT
CASSQDRTGNQPQHF
>TRBV2|TRBJ2-7|NA|TRBD1
TGTGCCAGCAGTGATTGGCAGGGGGCGGGGGAGCAGTACTTC
CASSDWQGAGEQYF
>TRBV18|TRBJ1-3|NA|NA
TGTGCCAGCTCACCACCGGGTTCGGGGAGCTCTGGAAACACCATATATTTT
CASSPPGSGSSGNTIYF
>TRBV6-5|TRBJ1-4|NA|NA
TGTGCCAGCAGTTACTCGAGAGGGCCTGAAAAACTGTTTTTT
CASSYSRGPEKLFF
>TRBV28|TRBJ2-7|NA|NA
TGTGCCAGCAGTTTCCCCCTTCCGGGGGACTGGAATGCCTACGAGCAGTACTTC
CASSFPLPGDWNAYEQYF
>TRBV7-8|TRBJ2-7|NA|TRBD1
TGTGCCAGCAGCTTAAACCCCGGGACAGCCCTCTCAGGGCAGTACTTC
CASSLNPGTALSGQYF
>TRBV4-3|TRBJ2-5|NA|NA
TGCGCCAGCAGCCAAGATCTGAGGGGGGAGACCCAGTACTTC
CASSQDLRGETQYF
>TRBV28|TRBJ2-3|once|TRBD2
TGTGCCAGCAGTTTCCCTAGCGGGAGCACAGATACGCAGTATTTT
CASSFPSGSTDTQYF
>TRBV19|TRBJ1-5|NA|NA
TGTGCCAGTAGTATAGGTGACGGGAGCAATCAGCCCCAGCATTTT
CASSIGDGSNQPQHF
>TRBV27|TRBJ2-7|NA|TRBD1
TGTGCCAGCAGTTCGTTACAGGGGGGAGACTCCTACGAGCAGTACTTC
CASSSLQGGDSYEQYF
>TRBV24-1|TRBJ2-2|NA|NA
TGTGCCACCAGTTTCTTTGGGCAATATAACACCGGGGAGCTGTTTTTT
CATSFFGQYNTGELFF
>TRBV21-1|TRBJ1-6|few|NA
TGTGCCAGCAACGGGACAGGGTTTCGCAATTCACCCCTCCACTTT
CASNGTGFRNSPLHF
>TRBV5-1|TRBJ2-7|NA|TRBD2
TGCGCCAGCAGCTTAGCTTCGGGAGGCGACGAGCAGTACTTC
CASSLASGGDEQYF
>TRBV18|TRBJ1-1|NA|TRBD1
TGTGCCAGCTCCCTAGACAGGGTGAAGAACACTGAAGCTTTCTTT
CASSLDRVKNTEAFF
>TRBV3-1/TRBV3-2|TRBJ2-7|NA|TRBD2
TGTGCCAGCAGCCAGGGGGTCGGGAGGGGCGAGCAGTACTTC
CASSQGVGRGEQYF
>TRBV9|TRBJ2-3|once|TRBD2
TGTGCCAGCAGCGTGGGACTAGCGGGAGGCACAGATACGCAGTATTTT
CASSVGLAGGTDTQYF
>TRBV7-9|TRBJ1-1|NA|NA
TGTGCCAGCAGCGCCCAGGGAGGGAAGAGCACTGAAGCTTTCTTT
CASSAQGGKSTEAFF
>TRBV5-6|TRBJ2-2|NA|TRBD1
TGTGCCAGCAGTCGAACAGGGGCCAACACCGGGGAGCTGTTTTTT
CASSRTGANTGELFF
>TRBV30|TRBJ2-7|NA|TRBD2
TGTGCCTGGAGTGTACTAGCGGGAGTGTACGAGCAGTACTTC
CAWSVLAGVYEQYF
>TRBV6-5|TRBJ2-1|few|NA
TGTGCCAGCTTTGGCGGGCTCAGCTCCTACAATGAGCAGTTCTTC
CASFGGLSSYNEQFF
>TRBV3-1/TRBV3-2|TRBJ2-7|NA|NA
TGTGCCAGCAGCCAGAGGATCGGCGAGCAGTACTTC
CASSQRIGEQYF
>TRBV9|TRBJ2-1|NA|TRBD2
TGTGCCAGCAGCGTACTGGGACTAGCGGTCTACAATGAGCAGTTCTTC
CASSVLGLAVYNEQFF
>TRBV10-1|TRBJ1-4|NA|NA
TGCGCCAGCAGTGAAGGGGGATCGGATGAAAAACTGTTTTTT
CASSEGGSDEKLFF
>TRBV6-6|TRBJ1-3|NA|NA
TGTGCCAGCAGTTACAGACCGGGGGGTGGAAACACCATATATTTT
CASSYRPGGGNTIYF
>TRBV5-1|TRBJ1-2|NA|NA
TGCGCCAGCAGCTTGGGTTCAGGGAAAGGCTACACCTTC
CASSLGSGKGYTF
>TRBV19|TRBJ2-5|NA|NA
TGTGCCAGTAGTACCTCTTCTTTCGGGGAGACCCAGTACTTC
CASSTSSFGETQYF
>TRBV6-5|TRBJ2-3|NA|NA
TGTGCCAGCAGTTACCCCGGCACAGATACGCAGTATTTT
CASSYPGTDTQYF
>TRBV7-3|TRBJ2-7|NA|NA
TGTGCCAGCAGCCTTGGTGGAGGGAAAGTCTACGAGCAGTACTTC
CASSLGGGKVYEQYF
>TRBV30|TRBJ1-5|few|TRBD1
TGTGCCTGGAGCACCGGGACAGTCCGCCATAGCAATCAGCCCCAGCATTTT
CAWSTGTVRHSNQPQHF
>TRBV7-6|TRBJ1-3|once|TRBD1
TGTGCCAGCAGCCCGTCCTCTTTCGTCTGGGACAGCAAAAGAAACACCATATATTTT
CASSPSSFVWDSKRNTIYF
>TRBV5-1|TRBJ1-6|NA|TRBD1
TGCGCCAGCAGTTCCGGGACAGGGTCCTCACCCCTCCACTTT
CASSSGTGSSPLHF
>TRBV6-5|TRBJ1-4|NA|NA
TGTGCCAGCAGTCCAACGGGAGGGCCTCGTGAAAAACTGTTTTTT
CASSPTGGPREKLFF
>TRBV30|TRBJ1-2|NA|NA
TGTGCCTGGAGTGAAGGAGGGAATAATGGCTACACCTTC
CAWSEGGNNGYTF
>TRBV19|TRBJ2-7|NA|TRBD2
TGTGCCAGTAGTAGTTTCGGGGCTAGCGGGAGTTACGAGCAGTACTTC
CASSSFGASGSYEQYF
>TRBV7-9|TRBJ1-5|NA|NA
TGTGCCAGCAGCGAGGTAAAGGGCAATCAGCCCCAGCATTTT
CASSEVKGNQPQHF
>TRBV18|TRBJ2-5|few|TRBD2
TGTGCCAGCTCACCACTGGCGGGAGATGGGGAGACCCAGTACTTC
CASSPLAGDGETQYF
>TRBV7-3|TRBJ2-5|NA|TRBD2
TGTGCCAGCAGCGGTGGAGAGGCGGGAGGGCTAGAGACCCAGTACTTC
CASSGGEAGGLETQYF
>TRBV28|TRBJ1-3|few|NA
TGTGCCAGCAGCGGGACAACCATCAGCTCTGGAAACACCATATATTTT
CASSGTTISSGNTIYF